The TCR beta chain described here comes from a study of TIL therapy for anti-PD-1-resistant metastatic lung cancer. Germline trimming cut 0 bases from V and 11 bases from J; bases unmatched to any gene: 7. The CDR3 extends over 14 amino acids. Germline V gene lookup returns CDR1 SGHRS and CDR2 YFSETQ. Sequencing used immunoSEQ v3. Sequencing depth was 1.5 million to 2 million read pairs for survey level, roughly 5-6 million for deep. The repertoire was sequenced with immunoSEQ multiplex PCR; TCRdb's copy has only in-frame clones and lacks some. The table has over 10,000 clones, about three fifths seen once; the top ten hold roughly 9%. Noted time point: pre-treatment sample, taken before nivolumab and TIL therapy. The tumor samples were excised metastases, mostly pleural nodules or supraclavicular lymph nodes. Patients were adults with stage 4 NSCLC.

This TCR was sampled from a woman aged 30 to 85 with non-small cell lung cancer. The chain combines TRBV5-1 with TRBJ2-1; 8 nucleotides match TRBD2. This specimen was tumor tissue, taken at baseline. This CDR3 reads CASSLAAGGSQQFF. The CDR3, as DNA: TGCGCCAGCAGCTTGGCCGCGGGGGGCTCACAGCAGTTCTTC.